A single sample is the source of the 31 T cell receptor beta chains below, sequenced in a study of blood T cell repertoires in COVID-19. TCRdb's copy holds only in-frame clones and misses some; the assay was immunoSEQ multiplex PCR. The profile shows roughly 150,000 clones, approximately 91% of them singletons. The sequencing sample was made of peripheral blood. The receptors originated from a woman in her seventies with acute or convalescent COVID-19.

The gene calls are TRBV27 and TRBJ2-7; 12 bases line up with TRBD2. The germline gives CDR1 MNHEY, CDR2 SMNVEV (reference sequence). The V and J ends lost 5 bases and 1 base, in that order; junction bases with no gene match: 6. The CDR3 spans 16 residues. The CDR3 DNA sequence: TGTGCCAGCAGTACGACTAGCGGGGGAAAGTCCTACGAGCAGTACGTC. Translation gives CASSTTSGGKSYEQYV.

V and J are TRBV19 and TRBJ1-6; D not certain. The germline V gene encodes CDR1 LNHDA and CDR2 SQIVND (reference sequence). V lost 0 bases and J 0 bases, leaving 6 bases between the germline ends. The CDR3 consists of 16 residues. In nucleotides, the CDR3 is TGTGCCAGTAGTATAGAAGTGAGCTCCTATAATTCACCCCTCCACTTT. It is translated as CASSIEVSSYNSPLHF.

This clone was detected a few times. In nucleotides, the CDR3 is TGTGCCAGCAGCCTGACTTGGGAGGGATCAAACACCGGGGAGCTGTTTTTT. Translation: CASSLTWEGSNTGELFF. The chain carries TRBV14 and TRBJ2-2; the match to TRBD2 covers 7 bases. The CDR3 sequence is 17 residues long. J was trimmed by 2 bases and V by 4 bases; bases with no gene match: 10. CDR1 and CDR2 (germline): SGHDN, FVKESK.

The chain couples TRBV2 to TRBJ2-2; 7 nucleotides agree with TRBD1. The J segment lost 4 bases and the V segment lost 6 bases, leaving 5 bases of the junction unmatched. The CDR3 loop spans 14 amino acids. Germline V gene data show CDR1 as SNHLY and CDR2 as FYNNEI. The CDR3 region is CASRETGRTGELFF. The CDR3 DNA reads TGTGCCAGCAGGGAGACAGGGCGCACCGGGGAGCTGTTTTTT.

This clone was counted between two and nine times. J is TRBJ1-5 and V is TRBV6-5, with TRBD1 matching 9 bases. V lost 5 bases to trimming and J lost 3 bases; unmatched junction nucleotides: 5. The germline V gene has CDR1 MNHEY and CDR2 SVGAGI. The CDR3 loop spans 15 amino acids. CDR3 sequence reads: CASSTWTGDNQPQHF. CDR3 nucleotides: TGTGCCAGCAGTACCTGGACAGGGGACAATCAGCCCCAGCATTTT.

The rearrangement uses TRBV5-1 and TRBJ1-1; D remains unclear. Trimming shortened V by 0 bases and J by 7 bases, and 13 bases separated the two germline ends. This CDR3 region has 14 residues. Germline V CDR1 and CDR2: SGHRS, YFSETQ. The CDR3 reads CASSLGTPRGEAFF. CDR3 DNA: TGCGCCAGCAGCTTGGGAACCCCACGGGGTGAAGCTTTCTTT.

The chain combines TRBV28 with TRBJ1-2; D remains unclear. The V gene lost 3 bases and the J gene lost 8 bases, with 10 bases spanning the gap. The germline gives CDR1 MDHEN, CDR2 SYDVKM. The CDR3 is 12 residues long. CDR3 DNA: TGTGCCAGCAGTTTGGAGCCCGGGGGCTACACCTTC. Translation: CASSLEPGGYTF.

The J gene is TRBJ2-1, the V gene TRBV4-1, with 7 bases aligning to TRBD1. The trim removed 4 bases at V and 8 bases at J, leaving 8 bases unmatched. CDR1 is MGHRA, CDR2 YSYEKL, per germline. CDR3 length: 14 residues. CDR3 region: CASSLRTGLDEQFF. The CDR3 DNA sequence: TGCGCCAGCAGCCTACGGACAGGTTTGGATGAGCAGTTCTTC.

This clone was seen a few times. The chain carries TRBV19 and TRBJ2-2, with D uncertain. CDR1 is LNHDA and CDR2 is SQIVND in the germline V gene (reference sequence). Trimming stripped 3 bases from V and 4 bases from J, with 9 bases between. This CDR3 comprises 14 residues. CDR3 DNA sequence: TGTGCCAGTAGTATCCGTTTTTCCACCGGGGAGCTGTTTTTT. This sequence encodes CASSIRFSTGELFF.

V gene TRBV5-1 combines with J gene TRBJ1-2; 8 nucleotides match TRBD1. V lost 0 bases to trimming and J lost 4 bases; unmatched junction nucleotides: 11. Germline CDR1 is SGHRS and CDR2 is YFSETQ. The length of the CDR3 is 17 residues. CDR3 amino acids: CASSLGTGPGGLYGYTF. CDR3 nucleotide sequence: TGCGCCAGCAGCTTGGGGACGGGGCCAGGGGGCCTCTATGGCTACACCTTC.

The CDR3 loop reads CASSLTRAGYTF. The CDR3 nucleotides read TGTGCCAGCAGTTTGACCAGGGCTGGCTACACCTTC. The V call is TRBV28, the J call TRBJ1-2, with D perhaps TRBD1 (5 bases). Germline V CDR1 and CDR2: MDHEN, SYDVKM. Trimming cost V 3 bases and J 7 bases, with 9 bases left between them. The CDR3 is 12 amino acids.

V gene TRBV19 combines with J gene TRBJ1-5; TRBD1 aligns across 9 bases. The CDR3 runs to 15 residues. Germline assignment: CDR1 LNHDA and CDR2 SQIVND (reference sequence). V lost 5 bases and J lost 6; bases outside the gene matches: 8. As DNA, the CDR3 is TGTGCCAGTAGTCCCCGGGACAGGGCTGTTCAGCCCCAGCATTTT. This gives the protein CASSPRDRAVQPQHF. Supplemented by reference TRBV19 and TRBJ1-5, the full variable domain reads DGGITQSPKYLFRKEGQNVTLSCEQNLNHDAMYWYRQDPGQGLRLIYYSQIVNDFQKGDIAEGYSVSREKKESFPLTVTSAQKNPTAFYLCASSPRDRAVQPQHFGDGTRLSIL.

The chain employs TRBV19 and TRBJ1-4, with D possibly TRBD1 on 6 matching bases. This CDR3 comprises 13 residues. Germline V gene lookup returns CDR1 LNHDA and CDR2 SQIVND (reference sequence). Trimming left V 9 bases short and J 6 bases short, with 14 bases between. CDR3 sequence (DNA): TGTGCCAGCGCCGGGACACTCTATGAAAAACTGTTTTTT. Translating gives CASAGTLYEKLFF.

The chain has TRBV19 and TRBJ1-1; 7 positions match TRBD1. Germline CDR1 reads LNHDA; CDR2 reads SQIVND (reference sequence). The CDR3 is 16 amino acids. J was trimmed by 5 bases and V by 5 bases; bases with no gene match: 14. CDR3 sequence: CASSPYPRQGNTEAFF. The DNA of the CDR3 is TGTGCCAGTAGTCCGTACCCTCGACAGGGAAATACTGAAGCTTTCTTT.

The chain recombines TRBV7-6 with TRBJ2-2; 7 nucleotides line up with TRBD1. V gave up 5 bases and J gave up 1 base; unmatched junction bases: 10. Looked up from germline, CDR1 is SGHVS and CDR2 is FNYEAQ. The CDR3 totals 17 residues. As DNA, the CDR3 is TGTGCCAGCAGCCTCCAATCCGGGACAGAGAACACCGGGGAGCTGTTTTTT. Translated, it gives CASSLQSGTENTGELFF.

This sequence joins TRBV4-2 and TRBJ1-2; TRBD1 matches 9 bases. CDR1 is LGHNA and CDR2 is YNFKEQ in the germline V gene. The junction had 8 bases not matched to a gene; V was cut back by 7 bases and J by 5 bases. CDR3 length equals 14 residues. The DNA for the CDR3 is TGTGCCAGCATCGGGACAGGGAAGGAGTATGGCTACACCTTC. The encoded protein is CASIGTGKEYGYTF.

In the case of this clone: This sample also contains other DNA sequences that code for the same CDR3. V gene TRBV28 combines with J gene TRBJ1-2; 11 bases map to TRBD1. The CDR3 is 14 amino acids. The germline CDR1 and CDR2 sequences are MDHEN and SYDVKM. V shed 6 bases and J 8 bases; nucleotides not matched to a gene: 8. This CDR3 is CASSPGQGGGGYTF. The CDR3 DNA sequence: TGTGCCAGCAGCCCGGGACAGGGGGGAGGCGGCTACACCTTC.

The V call is TRBV19, the J call TRBJ1-5; 9 bases match TRBD1. There are 15 residues in the CDR3. After removal of 5 bases from V and 6 bases from J, the junction contained 8 bases not matched to a gene. Germline CDR1 and CDR2: LNHDA and SQIVND (reference sequence). DNA for the CDR3: TGTGCCAGTAGTGGAACAGGGGGCCGAGGTCAGCCCCAGCATTTT. Its translation: CASSGTGGRGQPQHF.

The rearrangement links TRBV24-1 to TRBJ1-2; D is perhaps TRBD1 (6 bases). There are 12 residues in the CDR3. CDR1 and CDR2 from the germline V gene are KGHDR and SFDVKD. The ends were cut back, 5 bases at V and 7 bases at J, with 10 bases in the middle. This CDR3 reads CATSGGGRGYTF. The CDR3, as DNA: TGTGCCACCAGTGGCGGGGGCCGTGGCTACACCTTC.

The gene calls are TRBV4-1 and TRBJ2-2; 9 positions agree with TRBD1. The germline gives CDR1 MGHRA, CDR2 YSYEKL. The CDR3 has 15 residues. The junction had 8 bases not matched to a gene; V was cut back by 6 bases and J by 6 bases. This CDR3 is CASRYPGQGSGELFF. CDR3 bases: TGCGCCAGCAGGTACCCGGGACAGGGTTCCGGGGAGCTGTTTTTT.

This rearrangement joins TRBV28 to TRBJ2-5; 12 bases match TRBD2. The germline CDR1 and CDR2 sequences are MDHEN and SYDVKM. The CDR3 totals 19 residues. Trimming cost V 7 bases and J 4 bases; bases outside gene matches: 19. The CDR3, as DNA: TGTGCCAGCATCCCTGGGCGGCTAGCGGGGGGGGGCAGAAGAGAGACCCAGTACTTC. It codes for CASIPGRLAGGGRRETQYF.

The gene calls are TRBV5-6 and TRBJ2-1, with 8 nucleotides matching TRBD1. From germline, CDR1 is SGHDT and CDR2 YYEEEE. The V segment lost 4 bases and the J segment 7 bases; nucleotides outside the gene matches: 10. This CDR3 has 15 residues. This CDR3 reads CASSDPGGVRNEQFF. CDR3 nucleotides: TGTGCCAGCAGCGATCCAGGGGGCGTCCGAAATGAGCAGTTCTTC.

This rearrangement joins TRBV19 to TRBJ2-7; perhaps TRBD1 as D (6 bases). Germline V gene sequence: CDR1 LNHDA, CDR2 SQIVND (reference sequence). The CDR3 totals 14 residues. The V end lost 6 bases, the J end lost 0 bases, and 12 bases lay between the germline ends. The CDR3 sequence is CASRRGTSSYEQYF. The CDR3 DNA sequence: TGTGCCAGTAGGAGGGGGACAAGCTCCTACGAGCAGTACTTC.

The rearrangement uses TRBV30 and TRBJ1-1, with a weak D call TRBD1 (5 bases). Deletions cut 2 bases from V and 5 bases from J, with 12 bases between. CDR1 and CDR2 from the germline V gene are GTSNPN and SVGIG (reference sequence). The CDR3 runs to 13 residues. The CDR3 DNA reads as TGTGCCTGGAGTCTCAGGGAAGGGACTGAAGCTTTCTTT. Protein: CAWSLREGTEAFF.

The chain recombines TRBV4-1 with TRBJ2-2; D may be TRBD2 (7 bases). The CDR3 consists of 18 residues. Germline values: CDR1 MGHRA, CDR2 YSYEKL. The germline V and J ends were trimmed by 4 bases and 1 base, with 19 bases remaining between them. CDR3 nucleotide sequence: TGCGCCAGCAGCCCCCCGGTGTCGGGGGGCGAGAACACCGGGGAGCTGTTTTTT. This codes for CASSPPVSGGENTGELFF.

The chain employs TRBV7-9 and TRBJ1-1, with D maybe TRBD1 (6 bases). V dropped 4 bases and J dropped 2 bases, with 14 bases sitting between them. The CDR3 covers 15 residues. The germline CDR1 and CDR2 sequences are SEHNR and FQNEAQ (reference sequence). The CDR3 nucleotides are TGTGCCAGCAGCTCCCCGGGACAAGAAAACACTGAAGCTTTCTTT. Amino acid sequence: CASSSPGQENTEAFF.

The J gene is TRBJ2-1, the V gene TRBV5-1; possibly TRBD1 for D (6 bases). The germline V gene encodes CDR1 SGHRS and CDR2 YFSETQ. Trimming removed 4 bases from V and 5 bases from J, with 16 bases in between. The CDR3 spans 15 residues. The CDR3 nucleotides read TGCGCCAGCAGCCGCCTGGGACACAGTGACAATGAGCAGTTCTTC. Amino acids: CASSRLGHSDNEQFF.

The chain links TRBV21-1 to TRBJ1-5; TRBD1 is taken as the D call from the table, unchecked against the DNA. TRBV21-1 is a recognized pseudogene. The CDR3 loop spans 15 amino acids. The CDR3 here is CASSWGSDKFQPQHF. CDR3 nucleotides: TGTGCCAGCAGCTGGGGCAGCGATAAATTTCAGCCCCAGCATTTT.

The V call is TRBV5-5, the J call TRBJ2-5, with D perhaps matching TRBD2 (6 bases). Trimming took off 4 bases at V and 1 base at J, with 14 bases between the two ends. CDR3 length: 15 residues. CDR1 and CDR2 from the germline V gene are SGHKS and YYEKEE (reference sequence). CDR3 DNA: TGTGCCAGCAGCGCGCGAAGGACTATCCAAGAGACCCAGTACTTC. As protein: CASSARRTIQETQYF.

This rearrangement joins TRBV21-1 to TRBJ2-7; the table gives TRBD2 as D, unverified against the DNA. TRBV21-1 is termed a pseudogene. The CDR3 totals 15 residues. CDR3 coding DNA: TGTGCCAGCAGCAAACCTAGCGGTGTTATCTACGAGCAGTACTTC. Translation gives CASSKPSGVIYEQYF.

This clone occurred a few times. The rearrangement links TRBV28 to TRBJ2-7; TRBD1 matches at 8 bases. The J segment lost 4 bases and the V segment lost 4 bases, leaving 12 bases of the junction unmatched. The CDR3 totals 16 residues. The germline CDR1 and CDR2 sequences are MDHEN and SYDVKM. The DNA of the CDR3 is TGTGCCAGCAGTTCCGCCCTGAAGGACAGGGCTTACGAGCAGTACGTC. Amino acids: CASSSALKDRAYEQYV.